This T cell receptor beta chain was documented in a study of technical replicates of blood from a handful of donors. Clones were read by immunoSEQ multiplex PCR, and TCRdb kept only the in-frame ones, dropping some. The sample includes around 90,000 clones, about 93% of them seen just once. The germline CDR1 and CDR2 sequences are MDHEN and SYDVKM. The CDR3 is made up of 17 amino acids. The V segment lost 7 bases and the J segment 0 bases; nucleotides outside the gene matches: 12. The sequence was collected from a human donor in good health. V is TRBV28 and J is TRBJ2-3, with TRBD2 identical over 8 bases. Source material: T cells isolated from PBMCs. CDR3 DNA: TGTGCCAGCACTACGGGAGGGCCGTTAGTGAGCACAGATACGCAGTATTTT. This translates into CASTTGGPLVSTDTQYF.